This T cell receptor (beta chain) derives from a study of cytomegalovirus exposure and HLA in healthy donors. Study-wide context: An early data release held tens of millions of unique TCRs from HLA-typed donors.

Amplification used 60 Vbeta primers and 13 Jbeta primers. Generated by immunoSEQ multiplex PCR, the TCRdb table keeps only in-frame clones and is missing some. This table holds approximately 160,000 clones, 77% found once. Comment on this clone: Its antigen remains unknown. Compared with germline, one end of the junction differs, possibly owing to a read error. Other DNA sequences in this specimen translate into the identical CDR3.

Regarding the study as a whole: When a later analysis was performed, an Asian-associated ancestry cluster reportedly had fewer N-insertions than the approximately 690-donor mean. TCR beta sequences numbering fewer than 20,000 were associated with HLA alleles at 0.05 false discovery rate in a later analysis. When analyzed later, a missense DCLRE1C variant was found to be linked to TCR beta V- and J-gene trimming.

The germline gives CDR1 SGHAT, CDR2 FQDESV (reference sequence). The length of the CDR3 is 17 residues. The sequence was collected from a woman aged 25 to 45 in good health and CMV-seropositive. V is TRBV11-1 and J is TRBJ1-3; D might be TRBD1 (5 bases). The source material was PBMCs. The CDR3 protein is CASRIGDSRYSGNTIYF. DNA for the CDR3: TGCGCCAGCAGAATCGGTGACAGCCGATACTCTGGAAACACCATATATTTT.